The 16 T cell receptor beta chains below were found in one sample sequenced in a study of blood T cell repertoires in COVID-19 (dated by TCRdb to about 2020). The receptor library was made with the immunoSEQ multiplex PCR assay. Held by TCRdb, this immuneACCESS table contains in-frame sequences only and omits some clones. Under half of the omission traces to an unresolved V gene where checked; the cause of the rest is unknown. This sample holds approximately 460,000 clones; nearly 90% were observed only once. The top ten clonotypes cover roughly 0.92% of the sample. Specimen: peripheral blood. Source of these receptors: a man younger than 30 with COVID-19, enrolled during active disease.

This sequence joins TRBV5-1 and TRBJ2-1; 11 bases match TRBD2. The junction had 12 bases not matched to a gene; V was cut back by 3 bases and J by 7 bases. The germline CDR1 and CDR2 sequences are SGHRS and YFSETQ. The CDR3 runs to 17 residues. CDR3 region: CASSYGELAGEGNEQFF. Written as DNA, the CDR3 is TGCGCCAGCAGCTATGGGGAACTAGCGGGAGAGGGTAATGAGCAGTTCTTC.

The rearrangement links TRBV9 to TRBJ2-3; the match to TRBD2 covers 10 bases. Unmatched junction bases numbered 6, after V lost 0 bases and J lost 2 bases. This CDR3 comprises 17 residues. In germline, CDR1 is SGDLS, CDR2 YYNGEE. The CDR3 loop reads CASSVGPSGSFTDTQYF. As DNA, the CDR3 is TGTGCCAGCAGCGTAGGGCCTAGCGGGAGTTTCACAGATACGCAGTATTTT.

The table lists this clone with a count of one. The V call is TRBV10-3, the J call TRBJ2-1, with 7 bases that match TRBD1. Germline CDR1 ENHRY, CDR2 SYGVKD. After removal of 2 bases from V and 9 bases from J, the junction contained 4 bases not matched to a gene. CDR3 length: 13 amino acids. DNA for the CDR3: TGTGCCATCAGTGAGGGGCAGGGGGTTGAGCAGTTCTTC. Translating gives CAISEGQGVEQFF.

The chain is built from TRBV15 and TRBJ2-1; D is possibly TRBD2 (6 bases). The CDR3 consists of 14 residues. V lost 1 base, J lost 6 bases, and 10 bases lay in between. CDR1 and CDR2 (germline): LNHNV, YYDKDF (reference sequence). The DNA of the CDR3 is TGTGCCACCAGCAGAGGTACTAGCCGCAATGAGCAGTTCTTC. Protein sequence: CATSRGTSRNEQFF.

The CDR3 loop reads CASSLDYGRAPYF. The DNA for the CDR3 is TGTGCCAGCAGCTTAGATTACGGGAGGGCCCCGTATTTT. This rearrangement joins TRBV11-3 to TRBJ2-3; 8 bases agree with TRBD2. This CDR3 comprises 13 residues. Germline trimming cut 0 bases from V and 14 bases from J; bases unmatched to any gene: 7. Germline lookup yields CDR1 SGHNT and CDR2 YENEEA.

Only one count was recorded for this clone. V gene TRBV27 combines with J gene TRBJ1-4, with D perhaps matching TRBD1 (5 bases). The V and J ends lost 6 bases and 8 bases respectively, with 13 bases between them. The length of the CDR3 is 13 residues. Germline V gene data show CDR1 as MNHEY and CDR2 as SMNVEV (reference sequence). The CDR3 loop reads CASSSFWGEKLFF. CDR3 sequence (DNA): TGTGCCAGCAGCTCCTTCTGGGGCGAAAAACTGTTTTTT.

In nucleotides, the CDR3 is TGTGCCAGCAGCTTGAACCGGGCGGGTGGCTACACCTTC. It codes for CASSLNRAGGYTF. This chain uses TRBV5-4 with TRBJ1-2, with D hard to call. The ends were cut back, 1 base at V and 7 bases at J, with 11 bases in the middle. In germline, CDR1 is SGHNT, CDR2 YYREEE (reference sequence). The CDR3 extends over 13 amino acids.

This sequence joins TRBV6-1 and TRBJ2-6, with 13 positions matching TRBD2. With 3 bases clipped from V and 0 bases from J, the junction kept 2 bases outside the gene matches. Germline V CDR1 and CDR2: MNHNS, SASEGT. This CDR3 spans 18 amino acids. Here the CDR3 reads CASSEGLAGRSGANVLTF. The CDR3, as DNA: TGTGCCAGCAGTGAGGGACTAGCGGGGCGCTCTGGGGCCAACGTCCTGACTTTC.

DNA of the CDR3: TGTGCCAGCACCGGGACAATTAACTATGGCTACACCTTC. Translated: CASTGTINYGYTF. V is TRBV6-5 and J is TRBJ1-2, with D maybe TRBD1 (6 bases). Germline assignment: CDR1 MNHEY and CDR2 SVGAGI. The CDR3 runs to 13 residues. Trimming shortened V by 7 bases and J by 1 base, and 10 bases separated the two germline ends.

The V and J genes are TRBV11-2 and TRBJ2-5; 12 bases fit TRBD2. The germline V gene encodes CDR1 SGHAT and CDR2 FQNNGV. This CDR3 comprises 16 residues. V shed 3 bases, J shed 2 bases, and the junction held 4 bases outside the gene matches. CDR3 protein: CASSFQLAGGQETQYF. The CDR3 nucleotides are TGTGCCAGCAGCTTCCAACTAGCGGGAGGACAAGAGACCCAGTACTTC.

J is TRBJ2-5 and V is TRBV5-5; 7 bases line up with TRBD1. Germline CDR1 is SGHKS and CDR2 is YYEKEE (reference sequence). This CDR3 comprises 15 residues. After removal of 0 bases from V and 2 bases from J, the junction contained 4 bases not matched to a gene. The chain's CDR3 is CASSLAGGVQETQYF. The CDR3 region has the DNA TGTGCCAGCAGCTTGGCAGGGGGAGTTCAAGAGACCCAGTACTTC.

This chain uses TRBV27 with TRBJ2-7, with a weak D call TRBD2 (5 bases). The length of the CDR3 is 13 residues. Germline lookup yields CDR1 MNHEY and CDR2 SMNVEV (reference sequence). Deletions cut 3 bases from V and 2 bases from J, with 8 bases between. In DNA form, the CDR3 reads TGTGCCAGCAGTTTCGGGGATACCTACGAGCAGTACTTC. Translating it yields CASSFGDTYEQYF.

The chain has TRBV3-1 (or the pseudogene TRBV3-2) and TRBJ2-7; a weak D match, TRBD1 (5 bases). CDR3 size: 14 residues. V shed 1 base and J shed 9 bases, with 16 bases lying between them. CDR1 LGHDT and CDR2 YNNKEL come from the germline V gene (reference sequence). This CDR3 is CASSQGLNRMGQYF. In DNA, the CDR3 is TGTGCCAGCAGCCAAGGTCTTAACAGGATGGGGCAGTACTTC.

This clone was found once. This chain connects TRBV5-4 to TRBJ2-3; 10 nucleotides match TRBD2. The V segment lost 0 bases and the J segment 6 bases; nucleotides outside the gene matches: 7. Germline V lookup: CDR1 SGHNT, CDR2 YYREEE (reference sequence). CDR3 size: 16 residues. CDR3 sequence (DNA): TGTGCCAGCAGCTTGGCCGCAGCGGGGGGGGCGGATACGCAGTATTTT. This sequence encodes CASSLAAAGGADTQYF.

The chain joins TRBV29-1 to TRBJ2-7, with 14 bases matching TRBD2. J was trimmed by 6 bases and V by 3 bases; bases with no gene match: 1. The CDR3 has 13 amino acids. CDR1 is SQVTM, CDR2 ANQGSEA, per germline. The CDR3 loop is CSVEGLAGVEQYF. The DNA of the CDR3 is TGCAGCGTTGAGGGACTAGCGGGAGTCGAGCAGTACTTC.

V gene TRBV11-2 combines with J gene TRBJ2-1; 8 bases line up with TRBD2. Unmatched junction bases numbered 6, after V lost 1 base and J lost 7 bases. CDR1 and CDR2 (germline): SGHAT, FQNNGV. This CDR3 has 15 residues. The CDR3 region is CASSLGTGGGNEQFF. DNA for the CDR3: TGTGCCAGCAGCTTAGGTACGGGAGGGGGGAATGAGCAGTTCTTC.